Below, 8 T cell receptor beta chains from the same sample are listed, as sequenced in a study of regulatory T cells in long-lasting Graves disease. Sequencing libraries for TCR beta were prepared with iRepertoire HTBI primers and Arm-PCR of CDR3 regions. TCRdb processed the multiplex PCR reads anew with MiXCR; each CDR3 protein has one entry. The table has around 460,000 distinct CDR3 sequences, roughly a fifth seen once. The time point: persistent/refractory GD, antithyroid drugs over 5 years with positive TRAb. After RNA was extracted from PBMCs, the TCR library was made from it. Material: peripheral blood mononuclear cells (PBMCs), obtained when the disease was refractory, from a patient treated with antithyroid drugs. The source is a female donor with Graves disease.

CDR3 protein: CASSSQRGGYEQYF. In DNA, the CDR3 is TGTGCCAGCAGCTCTCAGCGGGGGGGCTACGAGCAGTACTTC. The rearrangement joins TRBV5-5 to TRBJ2-7, with 10 bases identical to TRBD2. The germline V gene has CDR1 SGHKS and CDR2 YYEKEE (reference sequence). V lost 3 bases to trimming and J lost 3 bases; unmatched junction nucleotides: 3. The CDR3 has 14 residues.

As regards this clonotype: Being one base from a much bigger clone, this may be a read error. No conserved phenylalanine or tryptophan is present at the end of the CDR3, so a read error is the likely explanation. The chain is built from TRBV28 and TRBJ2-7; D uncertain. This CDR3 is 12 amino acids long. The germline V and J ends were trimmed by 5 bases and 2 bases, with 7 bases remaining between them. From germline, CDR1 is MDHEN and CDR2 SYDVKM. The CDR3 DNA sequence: TGTGCCAGCAGTGAACTCCCCTACGAGCAGTACCTC. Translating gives CASSELPYEQYL.

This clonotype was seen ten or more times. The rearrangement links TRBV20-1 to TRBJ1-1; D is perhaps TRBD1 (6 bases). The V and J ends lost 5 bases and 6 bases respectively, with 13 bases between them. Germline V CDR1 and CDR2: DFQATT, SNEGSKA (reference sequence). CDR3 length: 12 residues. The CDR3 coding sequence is TGCAGTGCTCCAAGGGAGGGGGCTGAAGCTTTCTTT. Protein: CSAPREGAEAFF.

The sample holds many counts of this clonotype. The CDR3 DNA follows: TGTGCCAGCAGATTGGGACCGATCACTGAAGCTTTCTTT. Residues: CASRLGPITEAFF. This rearrangement joins TRBV7-3 to TRBJ1-1; possible D gene TRBD1, 5 bases. The ends were cut back, 6 bases at V and 4 bases at J, with 12 bases in the middle. Germline CDR1 reads SGHTA; CDR2 reads FQGTGA. The CDR3 runs to 13 residues. Together with reference TRBV7-3 and TRBJ1-1, the CDR3 gives the full variable domain: GAGVSQTPSNKVTEKGKYVELRCDPISGHTALYWYRQSLGQGPEFLIYFQGTGAADDSGLPNDRFFAVRPEGSVSTLKIQRTERGDSAVYLCASRLGPITEAFFGQGTRLTVV.

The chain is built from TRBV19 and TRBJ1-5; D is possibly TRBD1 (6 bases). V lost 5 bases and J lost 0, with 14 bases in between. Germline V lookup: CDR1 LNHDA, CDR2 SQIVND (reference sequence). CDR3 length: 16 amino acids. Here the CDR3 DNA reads TGTGCCAGTAGTCCATGGAACAGGGCTAGCAATCAGCCCCAGCATTTT. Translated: CASSPWNRASNQPQHF. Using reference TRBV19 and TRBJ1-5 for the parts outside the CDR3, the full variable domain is DGGITQSPKYLFRKEGQNVTLSCEQNLNHDAMYWYRQDPGQGLRLIYYSQIVNDFQKGDIAEGYSVSREKKESFPLTVTSAQKNPTAFYLCASSPWNRASNQPQHFGDGTRLSIL.

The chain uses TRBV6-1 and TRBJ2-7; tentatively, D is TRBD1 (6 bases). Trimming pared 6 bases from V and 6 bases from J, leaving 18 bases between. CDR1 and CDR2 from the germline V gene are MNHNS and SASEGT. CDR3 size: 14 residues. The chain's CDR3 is CASSSRTETCEQYF. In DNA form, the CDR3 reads TGTGCCAGCAGCTCCCGGACAGAGACCTGCGAGCAGTACTTC.

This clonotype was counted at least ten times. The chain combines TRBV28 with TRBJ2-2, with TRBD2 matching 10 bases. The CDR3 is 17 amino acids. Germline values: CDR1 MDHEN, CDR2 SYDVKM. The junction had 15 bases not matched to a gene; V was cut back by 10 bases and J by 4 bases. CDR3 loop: CATRGDLAGGSTGELFF. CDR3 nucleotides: TGTGCCACCCGGGGTGATTTAGCGGGAGGTAGCACCGGGGAGCTGTTTTTT.

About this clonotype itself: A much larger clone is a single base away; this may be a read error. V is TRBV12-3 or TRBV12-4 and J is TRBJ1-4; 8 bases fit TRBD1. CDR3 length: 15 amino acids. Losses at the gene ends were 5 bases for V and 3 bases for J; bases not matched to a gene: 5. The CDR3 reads CASSPKTGANEKLFF. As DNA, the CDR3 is TGTGCCAGCAGTCCCAAGACAGGGGCTAATGAAAAACTGTTTTTT.